These 4 T cell receptor beta chains originate from one sample sequenced in a study of T cells after yellow fever vaccination. MiXCR, applied by TCRdb to the 5' RACE reads, yields one record per CDR3 protein. This sample carries about 330,000 distinct CDR3 sequences, 8.1% of them seen once, and the ten largest clones take about 16%. The sample was PBMCs, taken roughly 46 days after the first yellow fever vaccination. These TCRs come from a young man who received the YFV17D yellow fever vaccine.

The chain is built from TRBV7-3 and TRBJ2-1; 10 bases fit TRBD1. The CDR3 length is 14 residues. The J segment lost 7 bases and the V segment lost 5 bases, leaving 5 bases of the junction unmatched. CDR1 and CDR2 from the germline V gene are SGHTA and FQGTGA. The CDR3 sequence is CASSTRTGGNEQFF. CDR3 sequence (DNA): TGTGCCAGCAGCACAAGGACAGGGGGGAATGAGCAGTTCTTC.

This clonotype was seen a handful of times. V gene TRBV7-2 combines with J gene TRBJ1-5, with TRBD1 identical over 8 bases. Germline CDR1 reads SGHTA; CDR2 reads FQGNSA. The CDR3 contains 16 residues. V shed 0 bases, J shed 3 bases, and the junction held 4 bases outside the gene matches. The CDR3 loop is CASSLAAGGNNQPQHF. The DNA of the CDR3 is TGTGCCAGCAGCTTAGCGGCAGGGGGCAACAATCAGCCCCAGCATTTT.

The sample holds a few counts of this clonotype. This rearrangement joins TRBV25-1 to TRBJ1-2; D perhaps matches TRBD1 (5 bases). This CDR3 is built from 12 residues. The germline V gene encodes CDR1 MGHDK and CDR2 SYGVNS. V gave up 3 bases and J gave up 14 bases, with 16 bases separating them. The CDR3 region is CASSEVWGRQTF. Here the CDR3 DNA reads TGTGCCAGCAGTGAGGTTTGGGGCCGCCAGACCTTC.

This clonotype was observed a handful of times. The chain links TRBV14 to TRBJ2-4, with D possibly TRBD2 on 6 matching bases. CDR1 and CDR2 (germline): SGHDN, FVKESK. This CDR3 spans 18 amino acids. Between the trimmed V and J ends, which lost 0 bases and 0 bases, there was a span of 15 bases. The CDR3 is CASSQDPASERAKNIQYF. Here the CDR3 DNA reads TGTGCCAGCAGCCAAGATCCGGCTAGCGAAAGAGCCAAAAACATTCAGTACTTC.